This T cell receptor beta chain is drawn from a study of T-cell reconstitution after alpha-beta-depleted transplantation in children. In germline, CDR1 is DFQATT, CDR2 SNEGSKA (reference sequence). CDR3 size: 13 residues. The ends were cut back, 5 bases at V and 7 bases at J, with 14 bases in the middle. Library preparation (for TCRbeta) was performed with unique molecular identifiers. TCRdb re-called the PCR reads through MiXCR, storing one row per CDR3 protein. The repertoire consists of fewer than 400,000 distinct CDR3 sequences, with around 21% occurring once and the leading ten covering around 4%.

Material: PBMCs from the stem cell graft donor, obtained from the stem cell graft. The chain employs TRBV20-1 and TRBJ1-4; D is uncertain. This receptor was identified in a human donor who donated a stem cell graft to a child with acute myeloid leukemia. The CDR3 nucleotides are TGCAGTGCTTTCGCCCGGGGTACTGAAAAACTGTTTTTT. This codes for CSAFARGTEKLFF.